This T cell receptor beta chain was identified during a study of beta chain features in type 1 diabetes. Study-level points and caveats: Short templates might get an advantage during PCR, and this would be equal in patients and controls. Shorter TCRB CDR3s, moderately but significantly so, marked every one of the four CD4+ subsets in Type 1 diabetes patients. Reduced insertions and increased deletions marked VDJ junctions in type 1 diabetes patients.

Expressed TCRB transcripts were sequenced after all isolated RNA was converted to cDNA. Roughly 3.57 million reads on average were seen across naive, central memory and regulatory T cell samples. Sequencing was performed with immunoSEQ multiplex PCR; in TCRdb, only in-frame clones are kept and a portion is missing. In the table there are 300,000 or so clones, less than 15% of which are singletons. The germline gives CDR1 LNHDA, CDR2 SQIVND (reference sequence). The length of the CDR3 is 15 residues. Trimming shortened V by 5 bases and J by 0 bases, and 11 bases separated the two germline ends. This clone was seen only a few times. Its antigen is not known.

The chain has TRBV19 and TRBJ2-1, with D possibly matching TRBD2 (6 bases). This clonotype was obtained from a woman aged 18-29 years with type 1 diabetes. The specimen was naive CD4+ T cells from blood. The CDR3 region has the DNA TGTGCCAGTAGTTGGGGGGAGAGCTCCTACAATGAGCAGTTCTTC. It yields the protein CASSWGESSYNEQFF. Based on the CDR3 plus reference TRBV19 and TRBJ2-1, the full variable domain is DGGITQSPKYLFRKEGQNVTLSCEQNLNHDAMYWYRQDPGQGLRLIYYSQIVNDFQKGDIAEGYSVSREKKESFPLTVTSAQKNPTAFYLCASSWGESSYNEQFFGPGTRLTVL.